The TCR beta chain under discussion was sequenced for a study of cytomegalovirus exposure and HLA in healthy donors. Primers for the PCR totalled 60 Vbeta and 13 Jbeta. Data came from immunoSEQ multiplex PCR; TCRdb stores just in-frame clones and leaves some out. The repertoire holds 95,000 to 150,000 clones, around two thirds seen once, with roughly 8.6% in the top ten. On this clone itself: Its antigen is still unknown.

In germline, CDR1 is SGHRS, CDR2 YFSETQ. Trimming cost V 0 bases and J 1 base, with 5 bases left between them. This CDR3 is 14 amino acids long. Study outcomes and limitations: Later analysis showed most CMV-associated TCR beta chains appearing HLA-restricted.

Sequences were obtained from PBMCs. This TCR came from a middle-aged woman in good health and CMV-seropositive. The rearrangement uses TRBV5-1 and TRBJ1-3; D is uncertain. CDR3 residues: CASSLGESGNTIYF. CDR3 nucleotide sequence: TGCGCCAGCAGCTTGGGGGAGTCTGGAAACACCATATATTTT. Variable domain in full (rest from reference TRBV5-1 and TRBJ1-3): KAGVTQTPRYLIKTRGQQVTLSCSPISGHRSVSWYQQTPGQGLQFLFEYFSETQRNKGNFPGRFSGRQFSNSRSEMNVSTLELGDSALYLCASSLGESGNTIYFGEGSWLTVV.